The 25 T cell receptor beta chains given below trace back to one sample, sequenced in a study of blood T cell repertoires in COVID-19. Method: immunoSEQ multiplex PCR; TCRdb's copy keeps in-frame clones and lacks some. The profile shows 50,000 to 55,000 clones, 80% to 90% of them singletons. Sequenced material: peripheral blood. These receptors originate from a man aged 45-65 years with active COVID-19.

This chain links TRBV30 with TRBJ1-3; 7 bases map to TRBD1. V shed 2 bases, J shed 4 bases, and the junction held 20 bases outside the gene matches. Germline CDR1 is GTSNPN and CDR2 is SVGIG (reference sequence). This CDR3 comprises 19 residues. The CDR3 reads CAWSSKGAKGPFRGNTIYF. DNA of the CDR3: TGTGCCTGGAGTTCTAAGGGGGCGAAGGGCCCATTTAGAGGAAACACCATATATTTT. Using reference TRBV30 and TRBJ1-3 for the parts outside the CDR3, the full variable domain is SQTIHQWPATLVQPVGSPLSLECTVEGTSNPNLYWYRQAAGRGLQLLFYSVGIGQISSEVPQNLSASRPQDRQFILSSKKLLLSDSGFYLCAWSSKGAKGPFRGNTIYFGEGSWLTVV.

The chain carries TRBV18 and TRBJ1-4, with D maybe TRBD1 (5 bases). CDR1 is KGHSH, CDR2 LQKENI, per germline. The V and J ends lost 0 bases and 8 bases respectively, with 16 bases between them. This CDR3 comprises 16 residues. CDR3 in DNA: TGTGCCAGCTCACCACCCGGGGGACTTAGAGAAGAAAAACTGTTTTTT. Residues: CASSPPGGLREEKLFF.

The V gene is TRBV6-2 or TRBV6-3, the J gene TRBJ2-3; possible D gene TRBD2, 6 bases. Between the trimmed V and J ends, which lost 1 base and 0 bases, there was a span of 8 bases. Germline assignment: CDR1 MNHEY and CDR2 SVGEGT. The CDR3 totals 15 residues. CDR3 sequence (DNA): TGTGCCAGCAGTTACTGGCGGGGAAGCACAGATACGCAGTATTTT. Translation gives CASSYWRGSTDTQYF.

This clone has a handful of counts. The chain recombines TRBV5-4 with TRBJ2-7, with TRBD2 matching 8 bases. This CDR3 is built from 14 residues. Trimming removed 0 bases from V and 5 bases from J; junction bases left unmatched: 4. Germline assignment: CDR1 SGHNT and CDR2 YYREEE (reference sequence). Here the CDR3 reads CASSLEGTRNEQYF. The CDR3 DNA reads TGTGCCAGCAGCTTGGAGGGGACTAGAAACGAGCAGTACTTC.

The chain is built from TRBV7-9 and TRBJ2-3; 8 bases are a match to TRBD2. Germline V gene lookup returns CDR1 SEHNR and CDR2 FQNEAQ (reference sequence). There are 15 residues in the CDR3. The J segment lost 4 bases and the V segment lost 5 bases, leaving 8 bases of the junction unmatched. The CDR3 loop reads CASSTSGSGADTQYF. For the CDR3, the DNA is TGTGCCAGCAGCACGAGCGGGAGTGGGGCAGATACGCAGTATTTT.

The chain links TRBV15 to TRBJ1-6; TRBD1 matches at 7 bases. Per the germline V gene, CDR1 is LNHNV and CDR2 is YYDKDF (reference sequence). V dropped 7 bases and J dropped 10; count of bases not matched to a gene: 7. This CDR3 is 13 amino acids long. CDR3 protein: CATTEGAGSPLHF. CDR3 DNA sequence: TGTGCCACCACGGAGGGGGCAGGGTCACCCCTCCACTTT.

The chain carries TRBV5-1 and TRBJ2-5; a possible D gene is TRBD1 (6 bases). Germline CDR1 reads SGHRS; CDR2 reads YFSETQ. The CDR3 sequence is 15 residues long. Trimming pared 0 bases from V and 5 bases from J, leaving 14 bases between. The CDR3 spells CASSLGQGPVETQYF. The CDR3 coding sequence is TGCGCCAGCAGCTTGGGGCAGGGGCCAGTCGAGACCCAGTACTTC.

As concerns this clone: An end of the junction does not agree with germline; a read error may underlie this. Other DNA sequences in this sample translate to the same CDR3. The chain carries TRBV9 and TRBJ1-1, with a possible D match to TRBD1 (5 bases). CDR1 is SGDLS and CDR2 is YYNGEE in the germline V gene. The CDR3 has 16 amino acids. The CDR3 nucleotides read TGTGCCAGTAGCGTAGATGGGGGAGGGAGTCGCACTGAAGCTTTCTTT. Translation: CASSVDGGGSRTEAFF.

In this sample, this clone turned up once. CDR3 nucleotides: TGTGCCAGCAGGCGGGGAGCCGGGGAGCTGTTTTTT. It is translated as CASRRGAGELFF. The rearrangement links TRBV12-3 or TRBV12-4 to TRBJ2-2; D might be TRBD2 (6 bases). V lost 6 bases and J 6 bases, leaving 8 bases between the germline ends. The CDR3 contains 12 residues.

This chain joins TRBV3-1 (or the pseudogene TRBV3-2) and TRBJ1-4; no firm D call. The CDR3 is made up of 12 amino acids. CDR1 and CDR2 from the germline V gene are LGHDT and YNNKEL (reference sequence). The ends were cut back, 0 bases at V and 11 bases at J, with 7 bases in the middle. This chain's CDR3 is CASSQERDKLFF. CDR3 nucleotide sequence: TGTGCCAGCAGCCAAGAGAGGGATAAACTGTTTTTT.

V is TRBV12-5 and J is TRBJ1-2; no reliable D call. V lost 1 base and J lost 0, with 6 bases in between. This CDR3 has 14 amino acids. Germline lookup yields CDR1 LGHNT and CDR2 FRNRAP. CDR3 sequence reads: CASGLGSPNYGYTF. CDR3 bases: TGTGCTAGTGGTTTGGGGAGTCCTAACTATGGCTACACCTTC. Full variable domain (missing parts from reference TRBV12-5 and TRBJ1-2): DARVTQTPRHKVTEMGQEVTMRCQPILGHNTVFWYRQTMMQGLELLAYFRNRAPLDDSGMPKDRFSAEMPDATLATLKIQPSEPRDSAVYFCASGLGSPNYGYTFGSGTRLTVV.

The chain joins TRBV30 to TRBJ1-1, with D uncertain. The germline V and J ends were trimmed by 4 bases and 1 base, with 16 bases remaining between them. The germline CDR1 and CDR2 sequences are GTSNPN and SVGIG (reference sequence). The CDR3 runs to 15 residues. In nucleotides, the CDR3 is TGTGCCTGGAACCCCCCCCGGCAGCGGAACACTGAAGCTTTCTTT. Protein sequence: CAWNPPRQRNTEAFF.

The chain links TRBV5-1 to TRBJ2-2; 7 nucleotides align to TRBD2. The ends lost 5 bases at V and 4 bases at J; junction bases unmatched: 8. Germline CDR1 SGHRS, CDR2 YFSETQ. CDR3 size: 15 residues. The CDR3 region has the DNA TGCGCCAGCAGTTTCGGGGGGAGCGGCACCGGGGAGCTGTTTTTT. Its translation: CASSFGGSGTGELFF. Together with reference TRBV5-1 and TRBJ2-2, the CDR3 gives the full variable domain: KAGVTQTPRYLIKTRGQQVTLSCSPISGHRSVSWYQQTPGQGLQFLFEYFSETQRNKGNFPGRFSGRQFSNSRSEMNVSTLELGDSALYLCASSFGGSGTGELFFGEGSRLTVL.

In this sample, this clone is medium-sized (0.01 to 0.1%). The V call is TRBV2, the J call TRBJ1-1; D remains ambiguous. Trimming took 8 bases from V and 5 from J, leaving 9 bases between them. CDR1 is SNHLY and CDR2 is FYNNEI in the germline V gene. The CDR3 is made up of 11 amino acids. This CDR3 is CASGEWTEAFF. In DNA, the CDR3 is TGTGCCAGCGGGGAGTGGACTGAAGCTTTCTTT.

The V gene is TRBV7-2, the J gene TRBJ2-3, with TRBD2 identical over 9 bases. This CDR3 contains 15 residues. Germline V gives CDR1 SGHTA, CDR2 FQGNSA. Unmatched junction bases numbered 12, after V lost 8 bases and J lost 6 bases. This CDR3 is CASGFGAGGGDTQYF. DNA for the CDR3: TGTGCCAGCGGGTTTGGAGCGGGGGGTGGGGATACGCAGTATTTT.

This chain joins TRBV3-1 (or the pseudogene TRBV3-2) and TRBJ2-5; the D is unclear. Germline V CDR1 and CDR2: LGHDT, YNNKEL (reference sequence). The V end was cut by 0 bases, the J end by 3 bases, with 5 bases between. This CDR3 is built from 13 residues. The CDR3 loop reads CASSQDLEETQYF. CDR3 nucleotide sequence: TGTGCCAGCAGCCAAGATCTTGAAGAGACCCAGTACTTC.

This chain joins TRBV6-5 and TRBJ1-2, with 10 nucleotides matching TRBD1. This CDR3 has 15 amino acids. CDR1 is MNHEY, CDR2 SVGAGI, per germline. V shed 4 bases and J 2 bases; nucleotides not matched to a gene: 4. CDR3 sequence reads: CASSSPGQGNYGYTF. The CDR3 bases are TGTGCCAGCAGTTCTCCGGGACAGGGGAACTATGGCTACACCTTC.

J is TRBJ1-6 and V is TRBV27; maybe TRBD1 (6 bases). The V and J ends lost 7 bases and 3 bases respectively, with 10 bases between them. Germline V gives CDR1 MNHEY, CDR2 SMNVEV (reference sequence). This CDR3 region has 14 residues. The CDR3 bases are TGTGCCAGCACGGGGGGCAGCTATAATTCACCCCTCCACTTT. Its translation: CASTGGSYNSPLHF.

V is TRBV6-5 and J is TRBJ1-2, with D tentatively TRBD1 (6 bases). The germline V and J ends were trimmed by 8 bases and 2 bases, with 15 bases remaining between them. The CDR3 extends over 14 amino acids. Germline V gene data show CDR1 as MNHEY and CDR2 as SVGAGI. This CDR3 reads CASAAGGPNYGYTF. The CDR3 nucleotides are TGTGCCAGCGCCGCGGGGGGCCCAAACTATGGCTACACCTTC.

The genes are TRBV12-5 and TRBJ1-1, with 9 positions matching TRBD1. V shed 6 bases and J 6 bases; nucleotides not matched to a gene: 8. Germline CDR1 and CDR2: LGHNT and FRNRAP. There are 14 residues in the CDR3. The CDR3 here is CASGTGTGYAEAFF. Written as DNA, the CDR3 is TGTGCTAGTGGGACCGGGACAGGGTACGCTGAAGCTTTCTTT. Full variable domain (missing parts from reference TRBV12-5 and TRBJ1-1): DARVTQTPRHKVTEMGQEVTMRCQPILGHNTVFWYRQTMMQGLELLAYFRNRAPLDDSGMPKDRFSAEMPDATLATLKIQPSEPRDSAVYFCASGTGTGYAEAFFGQGTRLTVV.

The V call is TRBV6-6, the J call TRBJ1-2, with D perhaps TRBD1 (6 bases). Trimming took off 5 bases at V and 1 base at J, with 14 bases between the two ends. CDR3 length: 15 residues. Germline V lookup: CDR1 MNHNY, CDR2 SVGAGI (reference sequence). The CDR3, as DNA: TGTGCCAGCAGTACCTACAGGGACCTTAACTATGGCTACACCTTC. Its protein product is CASSTYRDLNYGYTF.

Here the CDR3 reads CAWSVPLTDTQYF. CDR3 bases: TGTGCCTGGAGTGTTCCACTCACAGATACGCAGTATTTT. V and J are TRBV30 and TRBJ2-3; D not certain. This CDR3 is built from 13 residues. In germline, CDR1 is GTSNPN, CDR2 SVGIG (reference sequence). Trimming cost V 0 bases and J 2 bases, with 6 bases left between them.

The rearrangement links TRBV2 to TRBJ1-1; D ambiguous. The CDR3 covers 15 residues. V lost 5 bases, J lost 3 bases, and 16 bases lay in between. CDR1 and CDR2 from the germline V gene are SNHLY and FYNNEI. The CDR3 DNA is TGTGCCAGCAGTTCCTATTTGAGGGTGGACACTGAAGCTTTCTTT. Its translation is CASSSYLRVDTEAFF. The whole variable domain, remainder taken from reference TRBV2 and TRBJ1-1, is EPEVTQTPSHQVTQMGQEVILRCVPISNHLYFYWYRQILGQKVEFLVSFYNNEISEKSEIFDDQFSVERPDGSNFTLKIRSTKLEDSAMYFCASSSYLRVDTEAFFGQGTRLTVV.

This clone came up once. The chain uses TRBV10-2 and TRBJ1-5, with a possible D match to TRBD1 (6 bases). The germline gives CDR1 WSHSY, CDR2 SAAADI. V lost 3 bases, J lost 4 bases, and 7 bases lay in between. This CDR3 comprises 13 residues. CDR3 in amino acids: CASSDRGNQPQHF. The CDR3 DNA reads as TGCGCCAGCAGTGACAGGGGAAATCAGCCCCAGCATTTT.

This clone came up a few times. The genes are TRBV20-1 and TRBJ1-1; 10 bases map to TRBD1. With 3 bases clipped from V and 9 bases from J, the junction kept 4 bases outside the gene matches. The length of the CDR3 is 12 residues. Germline CDR1 DFQATT, CDR2 SNEGSKA (reference sequence). CDR3 in amino acids: CSASRGQGKAFF. The CDR3 DNA is TGCAGTGCTAGTAGGGGACAGGGGAAAGCTTTCTTT.